The clone carrying this TCR beta chain was seen repeatedly, ten times or more. This CDR3 is built from 13 residues. Germline CDR1 and CDR2: DFQATT and SNEGSKA (reference sequence). Trimming left V 0 bases short and J 7 bases short, with 12 bases between. Axillary draining lymph nodes of breast cancer patients supplied the node samples. This record comes from a study of breast tumors, draining lymph nodes, adjacent tissues. TCRdb re-analysed the multiplex PCR reads in MiXCR, keeping a single row per CDR3 protein. The sample contains 150,000 to 200,000 distinct CDR3 sequences, approximately 33% of which appear only once.

The sequence was obtained from a female donor with breast cancer. Some clones in this sample may be carry-over from other donors' samples. Sequenced sample: axillary lymph node tissue. This sequence joins TRBV20-1 and TRBJ1-2, with a possible D match to TRBD1 (5 bases). The CDR3 region has the DNA TGCAGTGCTAGAGATCCAGGGAGGCCTGGCTACACCTTC. This codes for CSARDPGRPGYTF.